The TCR beta chain under discussion was sequenced for a study of T cell changes during pregnancy in multiple sclerosis. Losses at the gene ends were 5 bases for V and 1 base for J; bases not matched to a gene: 4. Germline CDR1 is MNHEY and CDR2 is SMNVEV (reference sequence). The CDR3 is made up of 14 amino acids. Generated by immunoSEQ multiplex PCR, the TCRdb table keeps only in-frame clones and is missing some. The sample lists approximately 70,000 clones, over 85% seen once, with less than 0.15% in the top ten. The chain carries TRBV27 and TRBJ2-7, with 8 nucleotides matching TRBD1. Material: CD4+ T cells from peripheral blood mononuclear cells, obtained after pregnancy. This receptor was obtained from a female donor with multiple sclerosis, enrolled in a pregnancy study. The chain's CDR3 is CASSIDRGSYEQYF. The CDR3 nucleotides are TGTGCCAGCAGTATAGACAGGGGTTCCTACGAGCAGTACTTC.